Listed here is a single T cell receptor beta chain. The target antigen is unknown. The sample is drawn from a study of T cell responses to AZD1222 COVID-19 vaccine. Study outcomes and limitations: CD4 TCRs associated with vaccination spanned spike, dominating at 160-218 and 743-854. White British ancestry dominated among donors, who included more females, and clonal diversity was possibly underestimated. Reportedly, nearly half of unique spike TCRs recognized epitopes outside B.1.351/B.1.1.7 mutations.

V was pared by 4 bases and J by 1 base, with 6 bases between. The CDR3 contains 13 residues. CDR1 is MGHRA, CDR2 YSYEKL, per germline. Clones were sequenced by immunoSEQ multiplex PCR, and TCRdb holds only the in-frame ones, with some missing. This table holds under 95,000 clones, roughly 90% found once. Source: peripheral blood, taken on day 0 of AZD1222 vaccination. The receptor comes from an adult in good health. This chain joins TRBV4-1 and TRBJ2-3; unclear D gene. The CDR3 region has the DNA TGCGCCAGCAGCCTAACTGGCACAGATACGCAGTATTTT. Translated: CASSLTGTDTQYF.